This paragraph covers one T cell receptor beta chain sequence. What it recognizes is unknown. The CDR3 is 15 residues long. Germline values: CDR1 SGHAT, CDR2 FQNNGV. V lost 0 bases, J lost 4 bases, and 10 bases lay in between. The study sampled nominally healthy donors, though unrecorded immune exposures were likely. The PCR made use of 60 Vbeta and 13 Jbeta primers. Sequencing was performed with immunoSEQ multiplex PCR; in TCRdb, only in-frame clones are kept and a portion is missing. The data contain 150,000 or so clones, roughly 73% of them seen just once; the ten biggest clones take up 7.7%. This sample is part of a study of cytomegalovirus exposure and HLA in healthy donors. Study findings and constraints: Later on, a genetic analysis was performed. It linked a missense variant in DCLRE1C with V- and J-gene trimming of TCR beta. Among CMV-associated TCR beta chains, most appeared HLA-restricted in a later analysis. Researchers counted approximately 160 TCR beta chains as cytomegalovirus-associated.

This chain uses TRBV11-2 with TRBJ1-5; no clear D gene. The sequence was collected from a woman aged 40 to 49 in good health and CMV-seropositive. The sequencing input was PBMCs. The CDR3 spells CASSLDSGGNQPQHF. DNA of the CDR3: TGTGCCAGCAGCTTAGATAGTGGAGGTAATCAGCCCCAGCATTTT.